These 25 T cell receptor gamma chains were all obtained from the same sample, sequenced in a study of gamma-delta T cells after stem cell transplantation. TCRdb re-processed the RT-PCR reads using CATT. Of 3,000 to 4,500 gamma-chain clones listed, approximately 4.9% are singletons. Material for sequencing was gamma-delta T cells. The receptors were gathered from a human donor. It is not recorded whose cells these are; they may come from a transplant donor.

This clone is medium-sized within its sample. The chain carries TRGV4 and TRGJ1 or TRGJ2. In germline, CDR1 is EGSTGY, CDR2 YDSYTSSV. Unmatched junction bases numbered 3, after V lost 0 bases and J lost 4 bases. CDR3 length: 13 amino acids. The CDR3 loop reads CATWDGGYYKKLF. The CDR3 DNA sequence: TGTGCCACCTGGGATGGGGGGTATTATAAGAAACTCTTT.

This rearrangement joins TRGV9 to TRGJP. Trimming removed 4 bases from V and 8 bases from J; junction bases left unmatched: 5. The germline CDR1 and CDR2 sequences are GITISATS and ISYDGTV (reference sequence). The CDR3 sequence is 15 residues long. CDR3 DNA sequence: TGTGCCTTGTGGGACGAAAAGTTGGGCAAAAAAATCAAGGTATTT. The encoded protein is CALWDEKLGKKIKVF.

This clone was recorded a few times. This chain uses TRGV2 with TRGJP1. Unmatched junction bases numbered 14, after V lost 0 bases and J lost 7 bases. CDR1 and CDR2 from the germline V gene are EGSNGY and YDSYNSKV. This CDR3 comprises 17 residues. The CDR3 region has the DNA TGTGCCACCTGGGACGGGCCTTGGTTCTGTAGTGGTTGGTTCAAGATATTT. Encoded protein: CATWDGPWFCSGWFKIF.

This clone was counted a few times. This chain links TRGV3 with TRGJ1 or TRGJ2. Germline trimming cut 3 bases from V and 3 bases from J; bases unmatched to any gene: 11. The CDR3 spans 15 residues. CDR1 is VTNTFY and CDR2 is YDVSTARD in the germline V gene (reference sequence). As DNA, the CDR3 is TGTGCCACCTGGGACGGTCCCCCCCTTTATTATAAGAAACTCTTT. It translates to CATWDGPPLYYKKLF.

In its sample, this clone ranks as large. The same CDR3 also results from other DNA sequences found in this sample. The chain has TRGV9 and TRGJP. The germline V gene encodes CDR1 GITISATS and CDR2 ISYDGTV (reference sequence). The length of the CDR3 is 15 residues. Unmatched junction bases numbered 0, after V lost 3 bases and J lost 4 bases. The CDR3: CALWEQELGKKIKVF. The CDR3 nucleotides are TGTGCCTTGTGGGAGCAAGAGTTGGGCAAAAAAATCAAGGTATTT.

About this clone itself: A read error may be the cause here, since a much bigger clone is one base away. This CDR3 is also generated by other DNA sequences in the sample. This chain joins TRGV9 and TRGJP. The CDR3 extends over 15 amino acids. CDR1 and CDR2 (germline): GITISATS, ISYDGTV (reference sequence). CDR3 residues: CALWGQELGKKIKVF. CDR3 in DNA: TGTGCCTTGTGGGGGCAGGAGTTGGGCAAAAAAATCAAGGTATTT.

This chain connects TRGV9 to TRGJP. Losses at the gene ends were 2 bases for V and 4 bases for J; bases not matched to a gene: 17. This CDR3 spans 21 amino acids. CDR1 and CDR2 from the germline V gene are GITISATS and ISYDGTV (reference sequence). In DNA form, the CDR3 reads TGTGCCTTGTGGGAGGGACGAGTCGAGGGAGAACAAGAGTTGGGCAAAAAAATCAAGGTATTT. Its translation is CALWEGRVEGEQELGKKIKVF.

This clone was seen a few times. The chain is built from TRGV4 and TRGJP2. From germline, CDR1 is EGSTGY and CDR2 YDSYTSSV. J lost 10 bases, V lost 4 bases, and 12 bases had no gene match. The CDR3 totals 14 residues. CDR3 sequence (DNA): TGTGCCACCTGGGACCCCGGGGTTGGTTGGATCAAGACGTTT. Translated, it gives CATWDPGVGWIKTF.

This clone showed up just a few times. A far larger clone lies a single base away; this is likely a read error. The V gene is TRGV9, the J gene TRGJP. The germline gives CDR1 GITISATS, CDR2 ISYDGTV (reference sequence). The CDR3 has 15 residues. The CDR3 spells CALREEELGKKIKVF. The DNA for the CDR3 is TGTGCCTTGAGGGAGGAAGAGTTGGGCAAAAAAATCAAGGTATTT.

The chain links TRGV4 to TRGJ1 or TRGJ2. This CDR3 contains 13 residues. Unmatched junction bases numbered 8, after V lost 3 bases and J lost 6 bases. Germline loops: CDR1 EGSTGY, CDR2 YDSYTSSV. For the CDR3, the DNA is TGTGCCACCTGGGATCCCTTTTTTTATAAGAAACTCTTT. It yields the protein CATWDPFFYKKLF.

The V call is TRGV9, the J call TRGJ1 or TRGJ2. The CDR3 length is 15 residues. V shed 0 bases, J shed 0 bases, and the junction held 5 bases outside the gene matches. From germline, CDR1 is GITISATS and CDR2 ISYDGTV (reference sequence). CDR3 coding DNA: TGTGCCTTGTGGGAGGTGACCCCGAATTATTATAAGAAACTCTTT. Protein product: CALWEVTPNYYKKLF.

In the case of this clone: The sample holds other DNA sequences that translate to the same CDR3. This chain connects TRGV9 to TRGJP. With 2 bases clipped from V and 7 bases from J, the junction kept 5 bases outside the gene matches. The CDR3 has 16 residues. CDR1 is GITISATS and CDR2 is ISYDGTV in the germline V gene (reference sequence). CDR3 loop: CALWEDSELGKKIKVF. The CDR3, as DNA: TGTGCCTTGTGGGAGGATTCGGAGTTGGGCAAAAAAATCAAGGTATTT.

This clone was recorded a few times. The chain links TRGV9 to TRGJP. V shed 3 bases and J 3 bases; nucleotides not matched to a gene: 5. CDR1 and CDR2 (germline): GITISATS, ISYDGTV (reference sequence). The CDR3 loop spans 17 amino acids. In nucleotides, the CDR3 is TGTGCCTTGTGGGAGAGGGTGCAAGAGTTGGGCAAAAAAATCAAGGTATTT. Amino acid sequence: CALWERVQELGKKIKVF.

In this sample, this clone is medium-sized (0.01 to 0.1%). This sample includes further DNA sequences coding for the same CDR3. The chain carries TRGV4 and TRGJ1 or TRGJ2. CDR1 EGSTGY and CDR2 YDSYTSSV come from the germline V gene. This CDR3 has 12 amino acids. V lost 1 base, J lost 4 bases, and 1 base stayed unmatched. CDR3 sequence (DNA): TGTGCCACCTGGGATGGCTATTATAAGAAACTCTTT. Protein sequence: CATWDGYYKKLF.

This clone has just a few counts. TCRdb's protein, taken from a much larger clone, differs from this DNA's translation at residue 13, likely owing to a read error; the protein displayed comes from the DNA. This chain's CDR3 is CATWDRPLSGYYRKLF. The CDR3 region has the DNA TGTGCCACCTGGGACAGGCCGTTGTCTGGTTATTATAGGAAACTCTTT. This rearrangement joins TRGV3 to TRGJ1 or TRGJ2. The CDR3 runs 16 residues. Germline loops: CDR1 VTNTFY, CDR2 YDVSTARD (reference sequence).

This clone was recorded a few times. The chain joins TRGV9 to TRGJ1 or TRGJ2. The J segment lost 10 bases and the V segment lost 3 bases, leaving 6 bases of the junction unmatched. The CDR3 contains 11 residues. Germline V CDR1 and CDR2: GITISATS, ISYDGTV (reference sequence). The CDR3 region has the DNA TGTGCCTTGTGGGAGTTGGGGAAGAAACTCTTT. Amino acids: CALWELGKKLF.

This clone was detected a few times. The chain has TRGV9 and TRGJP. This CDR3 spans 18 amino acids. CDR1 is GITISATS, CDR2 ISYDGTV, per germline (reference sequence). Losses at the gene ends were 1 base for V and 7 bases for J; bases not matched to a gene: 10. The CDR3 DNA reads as TGTGCCTTGTGGGAGGTAATTTATATTGAGTTGGGCAAAAAAATCAAGGTATTT. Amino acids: CALWEVIYIELGKKIKVF.

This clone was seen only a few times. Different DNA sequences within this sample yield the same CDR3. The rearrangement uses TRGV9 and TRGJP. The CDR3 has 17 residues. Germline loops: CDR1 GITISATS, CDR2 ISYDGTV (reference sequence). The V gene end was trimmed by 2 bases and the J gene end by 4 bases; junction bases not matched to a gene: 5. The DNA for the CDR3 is TGTGCCTTGTGGGAGGCGCCACAAGAGTTGGGCAAAAAAATCAAGGTATTT. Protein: CALWEAPQELGKKIKVF.

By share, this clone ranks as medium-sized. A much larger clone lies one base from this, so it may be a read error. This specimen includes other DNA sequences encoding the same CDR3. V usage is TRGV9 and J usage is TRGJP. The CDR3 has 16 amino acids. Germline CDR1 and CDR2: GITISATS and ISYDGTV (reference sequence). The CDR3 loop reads CALWEVQELGKKIKVF. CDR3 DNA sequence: TGCGCCTTGTGGGAGGTCCAAGAGTTGGGCAAAAAAATCAAGGTATTT.

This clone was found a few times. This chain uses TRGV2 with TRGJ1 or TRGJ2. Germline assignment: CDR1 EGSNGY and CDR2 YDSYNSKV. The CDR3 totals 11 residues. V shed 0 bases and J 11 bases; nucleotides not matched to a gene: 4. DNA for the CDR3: TGTGCCACCTGGGACGGGCAGGAGAAACTCTTT. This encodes CATWDGQEKLF.

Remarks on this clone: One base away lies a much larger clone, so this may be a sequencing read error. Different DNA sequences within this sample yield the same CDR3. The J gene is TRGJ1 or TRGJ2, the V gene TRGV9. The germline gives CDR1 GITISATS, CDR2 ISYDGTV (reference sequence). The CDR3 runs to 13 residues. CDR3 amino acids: CALWEVSYYKKLF. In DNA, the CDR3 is TGCGCCTTGTGGGAGGTGAGCTATTATAAGAAACTCTTT.

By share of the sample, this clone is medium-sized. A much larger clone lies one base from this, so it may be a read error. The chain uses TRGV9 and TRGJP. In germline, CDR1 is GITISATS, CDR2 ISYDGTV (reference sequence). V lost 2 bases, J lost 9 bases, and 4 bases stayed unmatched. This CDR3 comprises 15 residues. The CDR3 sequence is CALWEEGLGKKIKVF. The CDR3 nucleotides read TGTGCCTTGTGGGAGGAAGGGTTGGGCAAAAAAATCAAGGTATTT.

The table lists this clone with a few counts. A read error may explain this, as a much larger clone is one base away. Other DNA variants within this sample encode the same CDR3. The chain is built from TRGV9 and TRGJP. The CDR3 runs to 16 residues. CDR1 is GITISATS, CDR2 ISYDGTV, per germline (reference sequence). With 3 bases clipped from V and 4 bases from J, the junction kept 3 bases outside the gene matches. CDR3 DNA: TGTGCCTTGTGGGAGCTACAAGAGTTGGGCAAAAAAATCAAGGTATTT. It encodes CALWELQELGKKIKVF.

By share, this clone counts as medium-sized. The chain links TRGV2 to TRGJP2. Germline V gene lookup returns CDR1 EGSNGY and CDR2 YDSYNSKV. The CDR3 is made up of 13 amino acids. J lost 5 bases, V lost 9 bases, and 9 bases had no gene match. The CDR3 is CATLISSDWIKTF. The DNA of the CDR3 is TGTGCCACCCTGATTTCGAGTGATTGGATCAAGACGTTT.

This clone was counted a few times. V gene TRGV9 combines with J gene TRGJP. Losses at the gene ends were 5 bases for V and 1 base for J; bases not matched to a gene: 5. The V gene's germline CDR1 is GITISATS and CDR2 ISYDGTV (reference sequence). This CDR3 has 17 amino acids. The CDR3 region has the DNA TGTGCCTTGTGGGGTCAGGGGCAAGAGTTGGGCAAAAAAATCAAGGTATTT. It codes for CALWGQGQELGKKIKVF.